A single sample is the source of the 15 T cell receptor beta chains below, sequenced in a study of control samples from healthy donors and cancer patients. TCRdb's table, derived via immunoSEQ multiplex PCR, lists solely in-frame clones and lacks some. The table has 150,000 to 200,000 clones, about 90% seen once. The sample comprised blood. Receptor source: a man aged 18 to 29 in good health.

This clone was seen a handful of times. This chain links TRBV23-1 with TRBJ1-1, with 8 bases aligning to TRBD1. Being an ORF, TRBV23-1 has a function that is uncertain. The CDR3 is 20 amino acids. With 4 bases clipped from V and 2 bases from J, the junction kept 21 bases outside the gene matches. DNA of the CDR3: TGCGCCAGCAGTCTGGGAAACTCACAGGGGGGGCGCCTCTGTAACACTGAAGCTTTCTTT. Translated, it gives CASSLGNSQGGRLCNTEAFF.

This chain joins TRBV6-1 and TRBJ1-1; TRBD1 agrees at 10 bases. Trimming took 3 bases from V and 0 from J; bases not matched to a gene: 7. The CDR3 length is 17 residues. Germline lookup yields CDR1 MNHNS and CDR2 SASEGT. CDR3 DNA: TGTGCCAGCAGTGATGTGGGGGACAGGGGATTGAACACTGAAGCTTTCTTT. Protein product: CASSDVGDRGLNTEAFF.

This rearrangement joins TRBV6-2 or TRBV6-3 to TRBJ2-6, with 7 bases lining up with TRBD2. CDR3 length: 17 amino acids. Germline trimming cut 2 bases from V and 6 bases from J; bases unmatched to any gene: 10. Germline V gene data show CDR1 as MNHEY and CDR2 as SVGEGT. As DNA, the CDR3 is TGTGCCAGCAGTTACCGGAGCCGGGGGAGGGAGGCCAACGTCCTGACTTTC. Residues: CASSYRSRGREANVLTF.

The gene calls are TRBV2 and TRBJ2-7; 7 bases are shared with TRBD1. With V trimmed by 10 bases and J by 1 base, 4 bases remained unmatched. This CDR3 has 12 residues. Per the germline V gene, CDR1 is SNHLY and CDR2 is FYNNEI. CDR3 in DNA: TGTGCCACCACACAGGGGTCCTACGAGCAGTACTTC. Protein sequence: CATTQGSYEQYF.

The J gene is TRBJ1-5, the V gene TRBV7-2; TRBD1 aligns across 8 bases. The CDR3 runs 16 residues. V lost 3 bases and J lost 1; bases outside the gene matches: 5. Germline V CDR1 and CDR2: SGHTA, FQGNSA. CDR3 nucleotide sequence: TGTGCCAGCAGCTTTGCAGGGGGCGCGAGCAATCAGCCCCAGCATTTT. This sequence encodes CASSFAGGASNQPQHF.

The V call is TRBV6-1, the J call TRBJ2-7; D not certain. This CDR3 spans 12 amino acids. CDR1 MNHNS and CDR2 SASEGT come from the germline V gene. V was shortened by 2 bases and J by 10 bases, with 12 bases between the two germline ends. This CDR3 reads CASSELGSGQYF. The CDR3 coding sequence is TGTGCCAGCAGTGAATTAGGGTCCGGACAGTACTTC.

This clone was seen more than once but under ten times. This chain uses TRBV27 with TRBJ1-6; tentative D call: TRBD1 (5 bases). From germline, CDR1 is MNHEY and CDR2 SMNVEV (reference sequence). V was trimmed by 0 bases and J by 10 bases, leaving 16 bases between them. The CDR3 loop spans 16 amino acids. CDR3 amino acids: CASSLSPTGVKSPLHF. The CDR3 coding sequence is TGTGCCAGCAGTTTATCACCAACAGGAGTCAAATCACCCCTCCACTTT.

V and J are TRBV30 and TRBJ1-1, with TRBD1 as a possible D gene (5 bases). Trimming took 4 bases from V and 5 from J, leaving 14 bases between them. Germline-derived CDR1 and CDR2 are GTSNPN and SVGIG (reference sequence). The CDR3 loop spans 13 amino acids. CDR3 DNA: TGTGCCTGGAAGTTTACCCGGGGGACTGAAGCTTTCTTT. This encodes CAWKFTRGTEAFF. Variable domain in full (rest from reference TRBV30 and TRBJ1-1): SQTIHQWPATLVQPVGSPLSLECTVEGTSNPNLYWYRQAAGRGLQLLFYSVGIGQISSEVPQNLSASRPQDRQFILSSKKLLLSDSGFYLCAWKFTRGTEAFFGQGTRLTVV.

The table lists this clone with a count of one. The CDR3 is CASSFYGGIEGQPQHF. CDR3 in DNA: TGTGCCAGCAGTTTTTACGGGGGGATTGAAGGTCAGCCCCAGCATTTT. This chain links TRBV28 with TRBJ1-5; tentative D call: TRBD1 (5 bases). Germline V CDR1 and CDR2: MDHEN, SYDVKM. Trimming left V 3 bases short and J 6 bases short, with 18 bases between. This CDR3 is built from 16 residues. Supplemented by reference TRBV28 and TRBJ1-5, the full variable domain reads DVKVTQSSRYLVKRTGEKVFLECVQDMDHENMFWYRQDPGLGLRLIYFSYDVKMKEKGDIPEGYSVSREKKERFSLILESASTNQTSMYLCASSFYGGIEGQPQHFGDGTRLSIL.

The chain has TRBV4-1 and TRBJ2-5; TRBD2 matches at 7 bases. Germline V gives CDR1 MGHRA, CDR2 YSYEKL. V dropped 1 base and J dropped 4; count of bases not matched to a gene: 18. CDR3 length: 19 residues. Written as DNA, the CDR3 is TGCGCCAGCAGCCAAGCCTGGGACGGGAGAGGGAGGGGTCGAGAGACCCAGTACTTC. As protein: CASSQAWDGRGRGRETQYF.

The CDR3 DNA is TGTGCCAGCAGCCTAGACAGTTGGGAGCTGTTTTTT. It specifies CASSLDSWELFF. The chain combines TRBV9 with TRBJ2-2; D might be TRBD1 (5 bases). The germline CDR1 and CDR2 sequences are SGDLS and YYNGEE. With 4 bases removed from V and 9 bases from J, the gap between germline ends came to 10 bases. This CDR3 has 12 residues. Full variable domain (missing parts from reference TRBV9 and TRBJ2-2): DSGVTQTPKHLITATGQRVTLRCSPRSGDLSVYWYQQSLDQGLQFLIQYYNGEERAKGNILERFSAQQFPDLHSELNLSSLELGDSALYFCASSLDSWELFFGEGSRLTVL.

V is TRBV6-5 and J is TRBJ2-2, with 11 positions matching TRBD1. Germline lookup yields CDR1 MNHEY and CDR2 SVGAGI. The CDR3 is made up of 15 amino acids. V trimming: 5 bases; J trimming: 8 bases; junction bases outside the gene matches: 7. CDR3 sequence reads: CASSPGTGGSGELFF. As DNA, the CDR3 is TGTGCCAGCAGTCCAGGGACAGGGGGATCGGGGGAGCTGTTTTTT.

The chain uses TRBV24-1 and TRBJ2-5; possible D gene TRBD1, 5 bases. Trimming removed 4 bases at V and 1 base at J, with 9 bases between. CDR1 and CDR2 (germline): KGHDR, SFDVKD. This CDR3 region has 14 residues. The CDR3 region has the DNA TGTGCCACCAGTGAAGGGGCAGTCCAAGAGACCCAGTACTTC. Protein sequence: CATSEGAVQETQYF.

The chain employs TRBV6-5 and TRBJ2-7; the match to TRBD2 covers 7 bases. The CDR3 sequence is 12 residues long. Germline lookup yields CDR1 MNHEY and CDR2 SVGAGI. The V gene end was trimmed by 8 bases and the J gene end by 3 bases; junction bases not matched to a gene: 4. The CDR3 bases are TGTGCCAGCGCCACGGGAGGCTACGAGCAGTACTTC. This sequence encodes CASATGGYEQYF.

V gene TRBV6-2 or TRBV6-3 combines with J gene TRBJ1-2, with D unclear. Trimming took off 2 bases at V and 0 bases at J, with 13 bases between the two ends. The CDR3 is 16 residues long. Germline values: CDR1 MNHEY, CDR2 SVGEGT. CDR3 in DNA: TGTGCCAGCAGTTACCGGCGGACGGATACTAACTATGGCTACACCTTC. Amino acids: CASSYRRTDTNYGYTF.